The clone carrying this T cell receptor beta chain showed up just a few times. The antigen is not known. It was with a sample-barcoded 5' primer and a J-beta primer mix that a second PCR of about 6 to 12 cycles was run. A single record per CDR3 protein comes from TCRdb applying MiXCR to the 5' RACE reads. This table has over 1,500,000 distinct CDR3 sequences, 40% to 55% appearing once. This record comes from a study of blood T cells in healthy people across ages. Findings and caveats of the study: A conclusive naive versus antigen-experienced comparison was prevented by the unsorted PBMCs.

V was clipped by 3 bases and J by 0 bases, with 9 bases between them. CDR1 is LNHNV and CDR2 is YYDKDF in the germline V gene (reference sequence). CDR3 length: 14 residues. The clonotype was recovered from a woman in her thirties or forties in good health. The specimen was blood. The chain joins TRBV15 to TRBJ2-7; TRBD1 is a possible D gene (5 bases). The CDR3 coding sequence is TGTGCCACCAGCAGCGACAGAAGCTCCTACGAGCAGTACTTC. Its protein product is CATSSDRSSYEQYF.